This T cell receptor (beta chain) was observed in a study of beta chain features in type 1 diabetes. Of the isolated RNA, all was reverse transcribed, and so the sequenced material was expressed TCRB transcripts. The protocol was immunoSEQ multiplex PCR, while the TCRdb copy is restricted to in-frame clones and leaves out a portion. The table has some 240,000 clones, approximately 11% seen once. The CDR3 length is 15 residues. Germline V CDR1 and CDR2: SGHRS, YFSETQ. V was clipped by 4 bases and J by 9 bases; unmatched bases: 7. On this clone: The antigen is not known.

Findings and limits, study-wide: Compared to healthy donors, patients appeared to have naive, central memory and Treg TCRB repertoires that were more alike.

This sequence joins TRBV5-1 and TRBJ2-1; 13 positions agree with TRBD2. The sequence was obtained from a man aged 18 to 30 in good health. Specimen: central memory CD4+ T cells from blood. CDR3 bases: TGCGCCAGCAGCCAGGGACTAGCGGGAAGATCTGAGCAGTTCTTC. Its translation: CASSQGLAGRSEQFF.